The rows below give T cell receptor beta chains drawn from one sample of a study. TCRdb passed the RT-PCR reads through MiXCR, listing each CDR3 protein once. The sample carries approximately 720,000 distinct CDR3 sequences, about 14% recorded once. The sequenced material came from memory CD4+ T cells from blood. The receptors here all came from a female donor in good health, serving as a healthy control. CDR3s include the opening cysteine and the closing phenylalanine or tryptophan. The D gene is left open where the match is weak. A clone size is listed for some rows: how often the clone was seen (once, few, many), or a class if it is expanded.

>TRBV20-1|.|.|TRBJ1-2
TGCAGCGTCAGGACAGATGGCTACACCTTC
CSVRTDGYTF
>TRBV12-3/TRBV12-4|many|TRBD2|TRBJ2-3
TGTGCCAGCAGTTTTGGCGCGGGAGCCACAGATACGCAGTATTTT
CASSFGAGATDTQYF
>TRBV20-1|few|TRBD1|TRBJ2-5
TGCAGTGCTAGAGTGTTGGGACAGGGGGTTCGGGAGACCCAGTACTTC
CSARVLGQGVRETQYF
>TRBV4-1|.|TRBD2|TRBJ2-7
TGCGCCAGCAGCCCGGGACTAGCGGCCCCCTACGAGCAGTACTTC
CASSPGLAAPYEQYF
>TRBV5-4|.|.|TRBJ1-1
TGTGCCAGCAGCTTGGCGTCGGACAACACTGAAGCTTTCTTT
CASSLASDNTEAFF
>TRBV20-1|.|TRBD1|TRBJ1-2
TGCAGTGCTCTTGATCCCCGAACAGGGGCAGGCTACACCTTC
CSALDPRTGAGYTF
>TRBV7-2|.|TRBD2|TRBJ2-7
TGTGCCAGCAGCTTTGGGGCTAGCGGGAGCGGAGGAGAGCAGTACTTC
CASSFGASGSGGEQYF
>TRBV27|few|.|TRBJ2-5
TGTGCCAGCAGTTCCCCCGGGATTAAAGAGACCCAGTACTTC
CASSSPGIKETQYF
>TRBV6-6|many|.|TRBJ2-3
TGTGCCAGCAGTTACCCGCCCCCCCCAGATACGCAGTATTTT
CASSYPPPPDTQYF
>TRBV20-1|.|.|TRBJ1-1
TGCAGTGCTAGTAGGGGGGCCGGATCGCCTGAAGCTTTCTTT
CSASRGAGSPEAFF
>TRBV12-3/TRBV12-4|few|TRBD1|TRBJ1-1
TGTGCCAGCAGTCGGGTCGACAGGGGAACTGAAGCTTTCTTT
CASSRVDRGTEAFF
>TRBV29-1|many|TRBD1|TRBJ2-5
TGCAGCGTTCCCACGACAGGGGGTGGGGAGACCCAGTACTTC
CSVPTTGGGETQYF
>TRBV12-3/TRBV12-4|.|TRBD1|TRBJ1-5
TGTGCCAGCAGTTCGGGGGGACAGAGTGGCGATCAGCCCCAGCATTTT
CASSSGGQSGDQPQHF
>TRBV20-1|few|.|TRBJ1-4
TGCAGTGCTAGAGTCCTGGGGAATGAAAAACTGTTTTTT
CSARVLGNEKLFF
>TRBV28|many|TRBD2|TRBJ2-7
TGTGCCAGCACCCCCGGGGGGAGAGTGTACGAGCAGTACTTC
CASTPGGRVYEQYF
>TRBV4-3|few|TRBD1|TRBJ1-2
TGCGCCAGCAGCCAAGATTTGGCGGGCAGGGGGCCGGCGCCCATCTATGGCTACACCTTC
CASSQDLAGRGPAPIYGYTF
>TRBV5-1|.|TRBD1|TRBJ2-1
TGCGCCAGCAGCTTCCGGCAGGGGGACAGAAATGAGCAGTTCTTC
CASSFRQGDRNEQFF
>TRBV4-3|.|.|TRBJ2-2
TGCGCCAGCAGCCTCGGCTGGAGCGGCACCGGGGAGCTGTTTTTT
CASSLGWSGTGELFF
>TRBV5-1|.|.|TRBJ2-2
TGCGCCAGCAGCACGAGAAGCGGGAACACCGGGGAGCTGTTTTTT
CASSTRSGNTGELFF
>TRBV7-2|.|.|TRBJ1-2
TGTGCCAGCAGCCTTACGACAGATCTTTATGGCTACACCTTC
CASSLTTDLYGYTF
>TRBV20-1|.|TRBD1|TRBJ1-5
TGCAGTGCCAGGGGGGGGGGGCTGCCCCAGCATTTT
CSARGGGLPQHF
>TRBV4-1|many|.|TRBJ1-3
TGCGCCAGCAGCCAAGTAGGTCCGGGAAGCTCTGGAAACACCATATATTTT
CASSQVGPGSSGNTIYF
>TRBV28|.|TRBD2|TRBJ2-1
TGTGCCAGCAGTTTAAATGAGCGGGAGGCGCACGAGCAGTTCTTC
CASSLNEREAHEQFF
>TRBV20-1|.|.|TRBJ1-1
TGCAGTGCTAGGTTCACAAACACTGAAGCTTTCTTT
CSARFTNTEAFF
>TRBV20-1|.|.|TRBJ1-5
TGCAGTGCTGCGGAGGGCGGCAATCAGCCCCAGCATTTT
CSAAEGGNQPQHF
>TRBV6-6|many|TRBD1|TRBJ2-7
TGTGCCAGCAGTTACGCCCAGGGGGTCAGGGTCTACGAGCAGTACTTC
CASSYAQGVRVYEQYF
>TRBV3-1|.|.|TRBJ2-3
TGTGCCAGCAGCCAAGTGTCACGCGCAACTGGCACAGATACGCAGTATTTT
CASSQVSRATGTDTQYF